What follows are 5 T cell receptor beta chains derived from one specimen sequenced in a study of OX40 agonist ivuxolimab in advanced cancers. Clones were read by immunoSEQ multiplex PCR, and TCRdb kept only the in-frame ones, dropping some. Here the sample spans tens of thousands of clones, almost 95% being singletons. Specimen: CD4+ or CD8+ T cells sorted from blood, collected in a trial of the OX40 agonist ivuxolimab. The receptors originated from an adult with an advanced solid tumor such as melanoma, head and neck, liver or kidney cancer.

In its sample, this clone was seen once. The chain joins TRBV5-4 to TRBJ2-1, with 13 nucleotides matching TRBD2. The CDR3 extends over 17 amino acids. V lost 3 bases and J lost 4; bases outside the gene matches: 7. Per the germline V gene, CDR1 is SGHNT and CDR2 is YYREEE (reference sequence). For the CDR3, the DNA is TGTGCCAGCAGCTCGACTAGCGGGAGGTCTAATTACAATGAGCAGTTCTTC. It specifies CASSSTSGRSNYNEQFF. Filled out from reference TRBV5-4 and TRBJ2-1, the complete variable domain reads ETGVTQSPTHLIKTRGQQVTLRCSSQSGHNTVSWYQQALGQGPQFIFQYYREEENGRGNFPPRFSGLQFPNYSSELNVNALELDDSALYLCASSSTSGRSNYNEQFFGPGTRLTVL.

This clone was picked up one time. CDR3 protein: CASSFVGESYEQYF. The CDR3 nucleotides are TGTGCCAGCAGTTTCGTGGGAGAGTCCTACGAGCAGTACTTC. The genes are TRBV27 and TRBJ2-7; D is possibly TRBD2 (5 bases). Trimming took 3 bases from V and 1 from J, leaving 10 bases between them. Germline values: CDR1 MNHEY, CDR2 SMNVEV (reference sequence). The CDR3 spans 14 residues.

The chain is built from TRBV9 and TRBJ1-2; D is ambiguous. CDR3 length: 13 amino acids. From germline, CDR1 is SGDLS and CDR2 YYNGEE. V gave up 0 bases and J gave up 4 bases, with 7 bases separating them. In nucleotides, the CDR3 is TGTGCCAGCAGCGTAGACGGGCCCTATGGCTACACCTTC. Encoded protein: CASSVDGPYGYTF.

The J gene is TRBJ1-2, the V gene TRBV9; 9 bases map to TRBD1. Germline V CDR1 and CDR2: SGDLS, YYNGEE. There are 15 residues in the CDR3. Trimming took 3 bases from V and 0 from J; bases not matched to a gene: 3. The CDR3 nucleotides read TGTGCCAGCAGCGGCGGACAGGGGCCTAACTATGGCTACACCTTC. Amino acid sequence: CASSGGQGPNYGYTF.

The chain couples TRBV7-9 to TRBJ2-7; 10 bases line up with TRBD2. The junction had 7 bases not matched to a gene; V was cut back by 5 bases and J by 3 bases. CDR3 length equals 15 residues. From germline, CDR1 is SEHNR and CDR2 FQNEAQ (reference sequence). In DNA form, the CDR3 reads TGTGCCAGCAGCCCGCTAGCGGGAGATCTCTACGAGCAGTACTTC. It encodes CASSPLAGDLYEQYF.